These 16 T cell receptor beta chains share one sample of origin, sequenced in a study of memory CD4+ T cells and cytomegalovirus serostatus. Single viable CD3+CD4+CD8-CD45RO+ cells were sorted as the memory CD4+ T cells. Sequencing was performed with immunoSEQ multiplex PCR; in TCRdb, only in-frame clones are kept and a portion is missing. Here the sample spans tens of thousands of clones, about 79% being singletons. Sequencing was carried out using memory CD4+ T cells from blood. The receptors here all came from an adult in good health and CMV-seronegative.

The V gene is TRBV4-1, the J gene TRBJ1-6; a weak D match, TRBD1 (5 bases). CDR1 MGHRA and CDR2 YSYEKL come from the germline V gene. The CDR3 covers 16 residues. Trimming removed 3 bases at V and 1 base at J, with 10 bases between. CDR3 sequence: CASSQTKGSYNSPLHF. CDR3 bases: TGCGCCAGCAGCCAGACCAAGGGGTCCTATAATTCACCCCTCCACTTT.

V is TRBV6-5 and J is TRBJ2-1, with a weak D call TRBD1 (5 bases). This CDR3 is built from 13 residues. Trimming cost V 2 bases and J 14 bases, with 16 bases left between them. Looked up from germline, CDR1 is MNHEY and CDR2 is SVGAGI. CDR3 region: CASSYAFRGTEFF. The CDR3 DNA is TGTGCCAGCAGTTACGCGTTTAGGGGTACAGAGTTCTTC.

The CDR3 loop reads CSVRASNTGELFF. In nucleotides, the CDR3 is TGCAGCGTCAGGGCATCCAACACCGGGGAGCTGTTTTTT. This chain links TRBV29-1 with TRBJ2-2, with D tentatively TRBD1 (5 bases). V was pared by 6 bases and J by 2 bases, with 10 bases between. CDR1 is SQVTM, CDR2 ANQGSEA, per germline. The CDR3 covers 13 residues.

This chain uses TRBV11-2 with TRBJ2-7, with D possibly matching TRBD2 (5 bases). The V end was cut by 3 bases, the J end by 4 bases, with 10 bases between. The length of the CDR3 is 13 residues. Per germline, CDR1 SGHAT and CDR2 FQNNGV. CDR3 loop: CASSFGDQYEQYF. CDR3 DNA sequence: TGTGCCAGCAGCTTCGGGGATCAGTACGAGCAGTACTTC.

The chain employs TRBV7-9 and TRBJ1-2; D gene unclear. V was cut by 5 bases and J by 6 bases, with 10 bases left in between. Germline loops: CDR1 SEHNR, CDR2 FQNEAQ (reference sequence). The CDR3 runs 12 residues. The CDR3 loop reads CASSHSEDGYTF. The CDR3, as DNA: TGTGCCAGCAGCCATTCCGAGGATGGCTACACCTTC.

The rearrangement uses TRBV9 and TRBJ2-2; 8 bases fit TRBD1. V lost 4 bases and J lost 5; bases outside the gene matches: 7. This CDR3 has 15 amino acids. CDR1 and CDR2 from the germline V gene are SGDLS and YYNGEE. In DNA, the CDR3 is TGTGCCAGCAGCTCTAGGACAGGGAATACCGGGGAGCTGTTTTTT. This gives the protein CASSSRTGNTGELFF.

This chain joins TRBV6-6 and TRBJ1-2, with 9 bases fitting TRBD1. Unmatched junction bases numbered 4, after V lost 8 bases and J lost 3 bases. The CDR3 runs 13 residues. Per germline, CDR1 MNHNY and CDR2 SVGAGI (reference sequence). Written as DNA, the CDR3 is TGTGCCAGCTGCGACAGGGGGGACTATGGCTACACCTTC. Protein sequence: CASCDRGDYGYTF.

The CDR3 nucleotides are TGTGCCAGCAGTTACCTCGGGGGAAGCAATCAGCCCCAGCATTTT. The encoded protein is CASSYLGGSNQPQHF. V and J are TRBV6-6 and TRBJ1-5; possible D gene TRBD1, 5 bases. The CDR3 spans 15 residues. Germline CDR1 MNHNY, CDR2 SVGAGI (reference sequence). Trimming removed 2 bases at V and 1 base at J, with 9 bases between.

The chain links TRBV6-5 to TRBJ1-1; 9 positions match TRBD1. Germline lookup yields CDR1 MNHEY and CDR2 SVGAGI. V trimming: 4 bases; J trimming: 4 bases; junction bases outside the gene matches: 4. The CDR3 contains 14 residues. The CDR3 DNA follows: TGTGCCAGCAGTTTACAGGGGGCGAGCACTGAAGCTTTCTTT. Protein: CASSLQGASTEAFF.

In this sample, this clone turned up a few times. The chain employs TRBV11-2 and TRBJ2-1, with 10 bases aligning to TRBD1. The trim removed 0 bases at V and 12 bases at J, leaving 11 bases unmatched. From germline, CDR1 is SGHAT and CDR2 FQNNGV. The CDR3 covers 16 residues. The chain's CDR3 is CASSLDSGTGAYGQFF. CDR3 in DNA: TGTGCCAGCAGCTTAGATAGCGGGACAGGGGCGTATGGGCAGTTCTTC.

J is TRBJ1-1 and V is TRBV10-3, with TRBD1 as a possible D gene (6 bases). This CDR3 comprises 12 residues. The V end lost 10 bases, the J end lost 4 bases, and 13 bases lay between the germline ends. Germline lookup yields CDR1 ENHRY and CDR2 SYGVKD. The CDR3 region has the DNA TGTGCCACCCGGACAGAAGTCACTGAAGCTTTCTTT. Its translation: CATRTEVTEAFF.

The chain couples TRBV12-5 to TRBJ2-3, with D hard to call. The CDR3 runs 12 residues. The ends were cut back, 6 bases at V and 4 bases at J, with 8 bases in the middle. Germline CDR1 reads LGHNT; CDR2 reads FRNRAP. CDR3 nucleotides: TGTGCTAGTGGCCCCCGCCCAGATACGCAGTATTTT. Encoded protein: CASGPRPDTQYF.

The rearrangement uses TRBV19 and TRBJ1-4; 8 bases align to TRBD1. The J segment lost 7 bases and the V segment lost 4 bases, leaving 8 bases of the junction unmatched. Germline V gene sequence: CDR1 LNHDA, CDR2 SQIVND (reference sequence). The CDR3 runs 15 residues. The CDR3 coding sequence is TGTGCCAGTAGTAAAACCGGACAGGGTTTTGAAAAACTGTTTTTT. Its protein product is CASSKTGQGFEKLFF.

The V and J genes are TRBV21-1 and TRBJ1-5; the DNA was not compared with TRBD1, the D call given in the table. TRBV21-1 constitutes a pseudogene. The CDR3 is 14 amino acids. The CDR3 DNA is TGTGCCAGCGGGACAGGGGAAGGCAATCAGCCCCAGCATTTT. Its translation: CASGTGEGNQPQHF.

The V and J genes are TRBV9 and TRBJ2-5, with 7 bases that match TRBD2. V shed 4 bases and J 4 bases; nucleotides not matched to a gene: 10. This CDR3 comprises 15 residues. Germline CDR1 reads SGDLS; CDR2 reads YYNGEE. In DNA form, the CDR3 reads TGTGCCAGCAGCCCTCGGATGTGGGAGGGAGAGACCCAGTACTTC. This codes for CASSPRMWEGETQYF.

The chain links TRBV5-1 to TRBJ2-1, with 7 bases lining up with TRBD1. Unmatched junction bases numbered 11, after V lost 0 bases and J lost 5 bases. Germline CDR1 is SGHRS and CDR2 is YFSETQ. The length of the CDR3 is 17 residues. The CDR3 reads CASSLARGNAGNNEQFF. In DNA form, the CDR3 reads TGCGCCAGCAGCTTGGCCAGGGGGAACGCAGGGAACAATGAGCAGTTCTTC.